This T cell receptor beta chain was observed in a study of blood T cell repertoires in COVID-19. Study overall: Acute-phase and convalescent COVID-19 samples originated in the United States, Italy and Spain. T cells, B-cell-depleted T cells, or PBMCs provided the cDNA or gDNA that served as material.

Produced via immunoSEQ multiplex PCR; TCRdb's table is partial and in-frame only. Of some 200,000 clones in the sample, 80% were seen once. The CDR3 has 15 amino acids. The trim removed 8 bases at V and 3 bases at J, leaving 6 bases unmatched. Germline-derived CDR1 and CDR2 are KGHSH and LQKENI. V gene TRBV18 combines with J gene TRBJ2-7; 14 nucleotides line up with TRBD2. The TCR originated in a human donor in a cohort sampled during active COVID-19. Sequenced sample: peripheral blood. The CDR3 DNA reads as TGTGCCAGCCACCGACTAGCGGGAGGGAACTACGAGCAGTACTTC. Translation gives CASHRLAGGNYEQYF.